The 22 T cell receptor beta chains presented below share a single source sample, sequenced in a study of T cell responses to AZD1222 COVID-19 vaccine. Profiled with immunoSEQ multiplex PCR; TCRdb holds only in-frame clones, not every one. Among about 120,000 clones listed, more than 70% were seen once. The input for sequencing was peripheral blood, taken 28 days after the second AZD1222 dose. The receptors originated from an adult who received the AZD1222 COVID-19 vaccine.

The CDR3 loop reads CASSQEFGAYEQYF. DNA for the CDR3: TGCGCCAGCAGCCAAGAATTCGGGGCCTACGAGCAGTACTTC. This chain connects TRBV4-3 to TRBJ2-7; perhaps TRBD2 as D (5 bases). Between the trimmed V and J ends, which lost 0 bases and 2 bases, there was a span of 8 bases. CDR1 and CDR2 (germline): LGHNA, YSLEER. This CDR3 has 14 amino acids.

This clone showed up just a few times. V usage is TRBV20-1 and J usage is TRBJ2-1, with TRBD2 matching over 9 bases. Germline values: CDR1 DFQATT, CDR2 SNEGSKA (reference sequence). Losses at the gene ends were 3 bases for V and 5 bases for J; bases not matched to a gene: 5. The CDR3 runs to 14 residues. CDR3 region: CSASASGINNEQFF. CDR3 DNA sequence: TGCAGTGCTAGTGCTAGCGGGATTAACAATGAGCAGTTCTTC.

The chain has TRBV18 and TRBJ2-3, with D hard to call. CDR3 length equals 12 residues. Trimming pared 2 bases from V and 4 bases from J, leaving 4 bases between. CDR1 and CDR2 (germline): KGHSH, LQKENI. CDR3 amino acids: CASSPISDTQYF. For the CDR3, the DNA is TGTGCCAGCTCACCAATCTCAGATACGCAGTATTTT.

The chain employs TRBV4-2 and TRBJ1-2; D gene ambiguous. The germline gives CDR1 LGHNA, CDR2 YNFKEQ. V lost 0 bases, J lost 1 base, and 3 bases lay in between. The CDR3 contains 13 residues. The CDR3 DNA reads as TGTGCCAGCAGCCAAGACAGTAACTATGGCTACACCTTC. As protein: CASSQDSNYGYTF.

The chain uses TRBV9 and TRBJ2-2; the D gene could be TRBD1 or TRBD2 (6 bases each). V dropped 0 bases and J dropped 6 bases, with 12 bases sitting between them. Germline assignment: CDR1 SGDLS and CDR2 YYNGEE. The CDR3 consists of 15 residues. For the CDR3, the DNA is TGTGCCAGCAGCGTAGGAGGGGGGTACGCCGGGGAGCTGTTTTTT. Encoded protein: CASSVGGGYAGELFF.

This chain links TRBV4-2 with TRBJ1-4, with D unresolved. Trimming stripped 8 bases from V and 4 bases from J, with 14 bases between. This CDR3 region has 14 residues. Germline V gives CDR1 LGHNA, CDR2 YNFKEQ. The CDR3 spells CASQVAVNNEKLFF. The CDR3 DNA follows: TGTGCCAGCCAAGTGGCGGTTAATAATGAAAAACTGTTTTTT.

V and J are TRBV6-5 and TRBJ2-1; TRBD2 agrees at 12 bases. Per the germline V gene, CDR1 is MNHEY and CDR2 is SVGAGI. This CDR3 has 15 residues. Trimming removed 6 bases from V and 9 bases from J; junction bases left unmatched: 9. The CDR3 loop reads CASRGRTSGETEQFF. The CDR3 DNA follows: TGTGCCAGCAGAGGGCGGACTAGCGGGGAAACTGAGCAGTTCTTC.

The CDR3 loop is CASSNPGGGNTIYF. The CDR3 DNA reads as TGTGCCAGCAGCAACCCAGGGGGAGGAAACACCATATATTTT. The chain recombines TRBV5-4 with TRBJ1-3, with TRBD1 matching 7 bases. V gave up 4 bases and J gave up 4 bases; unmatched junction bases: 5. Germline assignment: CDR1 SGHNT and CDR2 YYREEE (reference sequence). The CDR3 loop spans 14 amino acids. The full variable domain, in which reference TRBV5-4 and TRBJ1-3 provide the parts outside the CDR3, is ETGVTQSPTHLIKTRGQQVTLRCSSQSGHNTVSWYQQALGQGPQFIFQYYREEENGRGNFPPRFSGLQFPNYSSELNVNALELDDSALYLCASSNPGGGNTIYFGEGSWLTVV.

The CDR3 is CASSQGRSTDTQYF. In DNA, the CDR3 is TGTGCCAGCAGCCAAGGGAGGAGCACAGATACGCAGTATTTT. The chain employs TRBV7-2 and TRBJ2-3, with D tentatively TRBD2 (6 bases). Germline V CDR1 and CDR2: SGHTA, FQGNSA. This CDR3 spans 14 amino acids. The V and J ends lost 5 bases and 0 bases respectively, with 9 bases between them.

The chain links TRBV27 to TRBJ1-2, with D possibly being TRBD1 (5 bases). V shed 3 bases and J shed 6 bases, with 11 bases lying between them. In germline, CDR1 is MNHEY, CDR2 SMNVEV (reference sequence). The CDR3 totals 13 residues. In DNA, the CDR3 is TGTGCCAGCAGTTTCTCTGCGACAGATGGCTACACCTTC. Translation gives CASSFSATDGYTF.

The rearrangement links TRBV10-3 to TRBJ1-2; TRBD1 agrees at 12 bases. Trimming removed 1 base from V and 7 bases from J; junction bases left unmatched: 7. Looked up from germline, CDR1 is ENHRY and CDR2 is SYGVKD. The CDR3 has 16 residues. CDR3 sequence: CAISEWGTGGFRGYTF. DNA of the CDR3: TGTGCCATCAGTGAGTGGGGGACAGGGGGCTTTCGTGGCTACACCTTC.

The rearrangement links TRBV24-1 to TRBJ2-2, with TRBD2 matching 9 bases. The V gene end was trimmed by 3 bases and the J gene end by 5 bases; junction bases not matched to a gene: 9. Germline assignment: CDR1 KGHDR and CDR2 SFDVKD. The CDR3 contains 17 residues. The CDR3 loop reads CATSDVTRGGETGELFF. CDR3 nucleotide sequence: TGTGCCACCAGTGATGTCACGCGGGGGGGCGAAACCGGGGAGCTGTTTTTT.

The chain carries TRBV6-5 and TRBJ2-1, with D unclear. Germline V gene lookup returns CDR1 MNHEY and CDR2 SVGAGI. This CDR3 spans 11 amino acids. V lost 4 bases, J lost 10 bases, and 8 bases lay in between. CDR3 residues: CASSSGHEQFF. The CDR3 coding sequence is TGTGCCAGCAGTTCTGGCCACGAGCAGTTCTTC.

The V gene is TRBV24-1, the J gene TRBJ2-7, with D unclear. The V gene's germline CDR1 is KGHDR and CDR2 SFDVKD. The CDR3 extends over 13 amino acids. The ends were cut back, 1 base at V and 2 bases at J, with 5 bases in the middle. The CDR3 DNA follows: TGTGCCACCAGTGATTTTAGTACCTACGAGCAGTACTTC. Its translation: CATSDFSTYEQYF.

The CDR3: CASSTGQGSSPLHF. CDR3 nucleotides: TGTGCCAGCAGCACGGGACAGGGTAGTTCACCCCTCCACTTT. The chain recombines TRBV7-6 with TRBJ1-6; 9 bases align to TRBD1. Germline CDR1 and CDR2: SGHVS and FNYEAQ. CDR3 length: 14 residues. The J segment lost 9 bases and the V segment lost 5 bases, leaving 5 bases of the junction unmatched.

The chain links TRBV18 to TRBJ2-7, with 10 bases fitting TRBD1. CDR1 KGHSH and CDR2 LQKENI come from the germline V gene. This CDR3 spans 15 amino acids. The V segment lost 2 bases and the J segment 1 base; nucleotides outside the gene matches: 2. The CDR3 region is CASSPADRGSYEQYF. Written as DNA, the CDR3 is TGTGCCAGCTCACCAGCGGACAGGGGGTCCTACGAGCAGTACTTC.

CDR3 DNA sequence: TGTGCCAGTAGTACAGCCGGGACTTCAGTCTATGGCTACACCTTC. Protein product: CASSTAGTSVYGYTF. The rearrangement joins TRBV19 to TRBJ1-2, with D possibly TRBD1 on 5 matching bases. The CDR3 consists of 15 residues. Germline V gene data show CDR1 as LNHDA and CDR2 as SQIVND (reference sequence). V lost 4 bases to trimming and J lost 4 bases, with 16 bases between them.

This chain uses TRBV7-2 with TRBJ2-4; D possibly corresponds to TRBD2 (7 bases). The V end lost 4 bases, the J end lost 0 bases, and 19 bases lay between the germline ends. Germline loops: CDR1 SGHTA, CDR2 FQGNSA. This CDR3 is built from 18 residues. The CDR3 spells CASSSGLRGGVAKNIQYF. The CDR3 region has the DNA TGTGCCAGCAGCTCCGGGCTCCGAGGGGGGGTAGCCAAAAACATTCAGTACTTC.

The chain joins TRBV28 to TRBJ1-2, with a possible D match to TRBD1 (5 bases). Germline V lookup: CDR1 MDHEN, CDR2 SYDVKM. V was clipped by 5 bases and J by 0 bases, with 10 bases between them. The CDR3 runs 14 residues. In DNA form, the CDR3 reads TGTGCCAGCAGTGGGACCGAATCTAACTATGGCTACACCTTC. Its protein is CASSGTESNYGYTF.

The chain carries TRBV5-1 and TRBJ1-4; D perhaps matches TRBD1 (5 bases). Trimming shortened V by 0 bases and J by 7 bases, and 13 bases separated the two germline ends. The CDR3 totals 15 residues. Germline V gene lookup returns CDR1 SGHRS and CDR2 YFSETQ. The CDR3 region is CASSLGRGRGEKLFF. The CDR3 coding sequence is TGCGCCAGCAGCTTGGGTAGGGGTAGAGGTGAAAAACTGTTTTTT. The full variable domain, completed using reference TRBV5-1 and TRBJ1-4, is KAGVTQTPRYLIKTRGQQVTLSCSPISGHRSVSWYQQTPGQGLQFLFEYFSETQRNKGNFPGRFSGRQFSNSRSEMNVSTLELGDSALYLCASSLGRGRGEKLFFGSGTQLSVL.

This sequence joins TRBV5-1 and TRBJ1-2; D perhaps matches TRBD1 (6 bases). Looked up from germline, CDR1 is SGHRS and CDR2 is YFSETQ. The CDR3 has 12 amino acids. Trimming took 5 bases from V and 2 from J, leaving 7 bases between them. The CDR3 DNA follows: TGCGCCAGCAGACAGGGAAACTATGGCTACACCTTC. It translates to CASRQGNYGYTF. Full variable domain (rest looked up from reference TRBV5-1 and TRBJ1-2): KAGVTQTPRYLIKTRGQQVTLSCSPISGHRSVSWYQQTPGQGLQFLFEYFSETQRNKGNFPGRFSGRQFSNSRSEMNVSTLELGDSALYLCASRQGNYGYTFGSGTRLTVV.

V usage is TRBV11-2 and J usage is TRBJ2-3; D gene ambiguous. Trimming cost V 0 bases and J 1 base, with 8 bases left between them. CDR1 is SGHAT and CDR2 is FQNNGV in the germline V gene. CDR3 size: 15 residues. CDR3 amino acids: CASSLERQGTDTQYF. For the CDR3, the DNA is TGTGCCAGCAGCTTAGAGCGCCAGGGCACAGATACGCAGTATTTT. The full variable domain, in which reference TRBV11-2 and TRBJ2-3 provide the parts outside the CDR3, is EAGVAQSPRYKIIEKRQSVAFWCNPISGHATLYWYQQILGQGPKLLIQFQNNGVVDDSQLPKDRFSAERLKGVDSTLKIQPAKLEDSAVYLCASSLERQGTDTQYFGPGTRLTVL.